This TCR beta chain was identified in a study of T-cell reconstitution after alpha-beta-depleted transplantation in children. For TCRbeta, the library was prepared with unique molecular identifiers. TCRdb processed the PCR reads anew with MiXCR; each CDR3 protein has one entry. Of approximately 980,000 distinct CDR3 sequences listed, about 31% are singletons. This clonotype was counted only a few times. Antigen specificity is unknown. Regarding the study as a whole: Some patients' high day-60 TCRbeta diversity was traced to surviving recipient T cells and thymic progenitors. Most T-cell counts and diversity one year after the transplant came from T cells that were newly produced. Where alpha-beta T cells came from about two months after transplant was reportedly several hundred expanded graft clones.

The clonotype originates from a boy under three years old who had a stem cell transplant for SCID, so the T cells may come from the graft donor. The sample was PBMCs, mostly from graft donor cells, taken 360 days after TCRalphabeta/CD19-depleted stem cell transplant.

CDR3 amino acids: CASSPRDYPYEQYF. CDR3 DNA: TGTGCCAGCAGCCCCCGGGACTACCCCTACGAGCAGTACTTC. This sequence joins TRBV6-2 or TRBV6-3 and TRBJ2-7; TRBD2 aligns across 7 bases. Trimming took 6 bases from V and 2 from J; bases not matched to a gene: 7. Germline-derived CDR1 and CDR2 are MNHEY and SVGEGT. This CDR3 comprises 14 residues.